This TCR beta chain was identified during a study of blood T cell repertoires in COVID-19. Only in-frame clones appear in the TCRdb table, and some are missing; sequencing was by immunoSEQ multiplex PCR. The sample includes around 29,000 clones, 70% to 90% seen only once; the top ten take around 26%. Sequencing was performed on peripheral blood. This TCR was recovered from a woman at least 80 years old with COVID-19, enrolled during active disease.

In DNA form, the CDR3 reads TGTGCCAGCAGTGCCCCGGACAGGGGGAGGGTTAGCAATCAGCCCCAGCATTTT. Encoded protein: CASSAPDRGRVSNQPQHF. The chain combines TRBV2 with TRBJ1-5, with 10 nucleotides matching TRBD1. Trimming at V came to 4 bases and at J to 0 bases, leaving 9 bases not matched to a gene. Per germline, CDR1 SNHLY and CDR2 FYNNEI. The CDR3 is made up of 18 amino acids.